The clone carrying this T cell receptor (beta chain) was recorded a few times. Its matching antigen is unknown. One junction end disagrees with the germline gene, perhaps due to a read error. In germline, CDR1 is DFQATT, CDR2 SNEGSKA (reference sequence). The CDR3 contains 13 residues. This sample was included in a study of post-analysis software for immune sequencing data. Overall study findings and caveats: Five TRBV segments appeared more often in patients than in controls, and TRBV5-6, TRBV5-1 and TRBV20-1 were among these.

Unique molecular identifiers were carried by the TCR beta cDNA libraries. TCRdb processed the PCR reads anew with MiXCR; each CDR3 protein has one entry. The table includes hundreds of thousands of distinct CDR3 sequences, approximately 59% detected once. This receptor was identified in a girl between 2 and 10 years old with multiple sclerosis. The chain combines TRBV20-1 with TRBJ2-1; weak D call: TRBD2 (7 bases). The sample taken for sequencing was blood. CDR3 DNA: TGCAGTATCTGGGGGCGGGGGTACAGTGAGCAGTTCTTC. Encoded protein: CSIWGRGYSEQFF.